The 26 T cell receptor beta chains listed next were all sequenced from one sample in a study of cytomegalovirus exposure and HLA in healthy donors. This PCR relied on a set of 60 Vbeta primers and 13 Jbeta primers. The method was immunoSEQ multiplex PCR; TCRdb's version includes in-frame clones alone and lacks a portion of them. This sample has over 150,000 clones, with more than 65% found just once. Sequencing was done on a sample of PBMCs. These receptors were taken from a girl aged 2-9 years in good health and CMV-seropositive.

The chain recombines TRBV7-3 with TRBJ2-7; perhaps TRBD2 as D (5 bases). Trimming cost V 1 base and J 0 bases, with 10 bases left between them. Germline CDR1 SGHTA, CDR2 FQGTGA. The CDR3 runs to 15 residues. This CDR3 is CASSLKVGSSYEQYF. CDR3 DNA: TGTGCCAGCAGCTTAAAGGTGGGGAGCTCCTACGAGCAGTACTTC.

This clone was counted only a few times. The rearrangement uses TRBV5-1 and TRBJ1-1, with D tentatively TRBD1 (5 bases). Germline V CDR1 and CDR2: SGHRS, YFSETQ. There are 15 residues in the CDR3. Trimming shortened V by 0 bases and J by 1 base, and 10 bases separated the two germline ends. CDR3 nucleotide sequence: TGCGCCAGCAGCTTGGACAGGATACGGAACACTGAAGCTTTCTTT. Translated: CASSLDRIRNTEAFF.

The genes are TRBV29-1 and TRBJ1-2, with D hard to call. CDR1 is SQVTM, CDR2 ANQGSEA, per germline. This CDR3 has 13 residues. V was clipped by 4 bases and J by 2 bases, with 11 bases between them. The CDR3: CSVGERWNYGYTF. The CDR3 nucleotides read TGCAGCGTTGGGGAGAGGTGGAACTATGGCTACACCTTC.

The V call is TRBV18, the J call TRBJ2-1; TRBD2 matches 8 bases. The junction had 4 bases not matched to a gene; V was cut back by 3 bases and J by 3 bases. This CDR3 has 15 residues. CDR1 and CDR2 (germline): KGHSH, LQKENI. CDR3 amino acids: CASSPGLGRYNEQFF. For the CDR3, the DNA is TGTGCCAGCTCACCGGGACTAGGGCGCTACAATGAGCAGTTCTTC.

J is TRBJ2-1 and V is TRBV5-1; 13 bases line up with TRBD2. V shed 3 bases and J 8 bases; nucleotides not matched to a gene: 8. The CDR3 has 16 amino acids. Germline V CDR1 and CDR2: SGHRS, YFSETQ. DNA of the CDR3: TGCGCCAGCAGCTCCCGACTAGCGGGGGGAGGAGATGAGCAGTTCTTC. Translating gives CASSSRLAGGGDEQFF.

The sample holds one count of this clone. This chain links TRBV6-6 with TRBJ2-3; 9 bases fit TRBD2. Germline V gene sequence: CDR1 MNHNY, CDR2 SVGAGI (reference sequence). This CDR3 comprises 14 residues. Losses at the gene ends were 6 bases for V and 3 bases for J; bases not matched to a gene: 4. The CDR3 nucleotides read TGTGCCAGCAGAGACAGCGGGAGGACAGATACGCAGTATTTT. Encoded protein: CASRDSGRTDTQYF.

The gene calls are TRBV5-4 and TRBJ2-2, with D possibly TRBD1 on 6 matching bases. This CDR3 is built from 14 residues. The V end lost 4 bases, the J end lost 1 base, and 8 bases lay between the germline ends. CDR1 and CDR2 from the germline V gene are SGHNT and YYREEE (reference sequence). The CDR3 coding sequence is TGTGCCAGCAGCGGACAGTTGAACACCGGGGAGCTGTTTTTT. Its translation: CASSGQLNTGELFF.

The V gene is TRBV5-1, the J gene TRBJ1-2; TRBD1 might be the D (5 bases). V was shortened by 2 bases and J by 5 bases, with 19 bases between the two germline ends. This CDR3 comprises 16 residues. Germline V gene data show CDR1 as SGHRS and CDR2 as YFSETQ. The CDR3 loop reads CASSFRENRRKYGYTF. CDR3 in DNA: TGCGCCAGCAGCTTCCGGGAGAACAGGAGGAAGTATGGCTACACCTTC.

The chain joins TRBV11-2 to TRBJ2-1, with 9 bases matching TRBD2. CDR3 length: 18 amino acids. Trimming cost V 3 bases and J 6 bases; bases outside gene matches: 15. Germline V gene lookup returns CDR1 SGHAT and CDR2 FQNNGV. The CDR3 bases are TGTGCCAGCAGCTTTTCCCCCATAGCGGGAGTGGTGGGCAATGAGCAGTTCTTC. It specifies CASSFSPIAGVVGNEQFF.

The chain links TRBV9 to TRBJ1-6; D is unresolved. V was shortened by 4 bases and J by 0 bases, with 14 bases between the two germline ends. The CDR3 is made up of 17 amino acids. The V gene's germline CDR1 is SGDLS and CDR2 YYNGEE. The CDR3 DNA is TGTGCCAGCAGCCCCCGTGAGGGTCTCTCCTATAATTCACCCCTCCACTTT. This translates into CASSPREGLSYNSPLHF.

This chain connects TRBV28 to TRBJ1-2; 7 bases are a match to TRBD1. From germline, CDR1 is MDHEN and CDR2 SYDVKM. J was trimmed by 8 bases and V by 8 bases; bases with no gene match: 14. The CDR3 spans 14 residues. The CDR3 here is CASGQWGQGGGYTF. The CDR3 DNA follows: TGTGCCAGCGGGCAATGGGGGCAGGGGGGCGGCTACACCTTC.

The sample holds one count of this clone. The rearrangement joins TRBV2 to TRBJ1-2, with a possible D match to TRBD1 (6 bases). CDR1 is SNHLY, CDR2 FYNNEI, per germline. The V gene lost 4 bases and the J gene lost 0 bases, with 12 bases spanning the gap. The CDR3 consists of 15 residues. The CDR3: CASSASGATNYGYTF. Here the CDR3 DNA reads TGTGCCAGCAGTGCATCAGGGGCCACTAACTATGGCTACACCTTC.

The rearrangement links TRBV30 to TRBJ2-1; TRBD2 agrees at 8 bases. Trimming cost V 5 bases and J 0 bases; bases outside gene matches: 6. The CDR3 length is 15 residues. Germline V CDR1 and CDR2: GTSNPN, SVGIG (reference sequence). The CDR3 DNA reads as TGTGCCTGGTCCGGGACTAGTAGCTCCTACAATGAGCAGTTCTTC. Amino acid sequence: CAWSGTSSSYNEQFF.

In this sample, this clone turned up once. The chain employs TRBV10-3 and TRBJ2-5; 7 bases fit TRBD1. The J call is uncertain, as TRBJ2-7 better fits the DNA end. In germline, CDR1 is ENHRY, CDR2 SYGVKD. The CDR3 is made up of 15 amino acids. In DNA form, the CDR3 reads TGTGCCATCAGCGGGACAGTCGCAAGCTCCTACGAGCAGTACTTC. Encoded protein: CAISGTVASSYEQYF.

This clone was found once. The chain carries TRBV15 and TRBJ2-6; TRBD2 agrees at 7 bases. With 0 bases clipped from V and 1 base from J, the junction kept 0 bases outside the gene matches. The CDR3 covers 16 residues. Germline loops: CDR1 LNHNV, CDR2 YYDKDF (reference sequence). As DNA, the CDR3 is TGTGCCACCAGCAGAGATAGCGGGTCTGGGGCCAACGTCCTGACTTTC. Translating it yields CATSRDSGSGANVLTF.

This chain connects TRBV6-1 to TRBJ1-5; 7 bases align to TRBD1. V was pared by 4 bases and J by 1 base, with 1 base of the junction left unmatched. The CDR3 sequence is 14 residues long. Looked up from germline, CDR1 is MNHNS and CDR2 is SASEGT. The CDR3 sequence: CASSVQGSNQPQHF. CDR3 in DNA: TGTGCCAGCAGTGTACAGGGGAGCAATCAGCCCCAGCATTTT.

V usage is TRBV11-2 and J usage is TRBJ1-3, with D uncertain. Deletions cut 4 bases from V and 0 bases from J, with 7 bases between. This CDR3 region has 14 residues. Germline V gene data show CDR1 as SGHAT and CDR2 as FQNNGV. The CDR3 region has the DNA TGTGCCAGCAGCTCAACAAACTCTGGAAACACCATATATTTT. It is translated as CASSSTNSGNTIYF.

The chain is built from TRBV5-1 and TRBJ1-2; 8 positions agree with TRBD1. This CDR3 is 15 amino acids long. Germline values: CDR1 SGHRS, CDR2 YFSETQ. Trimming took 0 bases from V and 5 from J; bases not matched to a gene: 6. In DNA, the CDR3 is TGCGCCAGCAGCTTGGTCGGGACAGGAGGGTATGGCTACACCTTC. It specifies CASSLVGTGGYGYTF.

The V call is TRBV18, the J call TRBJ2-7; D remains unclear. The ends were cut back, 4 bases at V and 2 bases at J, with 18 bases in the middle. CDR3 size: 16 residues. Germline V gives CDR1 KGHSH, CDR2 LQKENI. This CDR3 reads CASSLSSSHGAYEQYF. The CDR3 coding sequence is TGTGCCAGCTCACTTTCCTCCTCTCACGGAGCCTACGAGCAGTACTTC.

This chain links TRBV30 with TRBJ2-1; 8 positions match TRBD1. The CDR3 contains 16 residues. CDR1 GTSNPN and CDR2 SVGIG come from the germline V gene (reference sequence). V lost 1 base to trimming and J lost 3 bases; unmatched junction nucleotides: 8. CDR3 DNA sequence: TGTGCCTGGAGTGGCCCCGGACAGGGATTCTACAATGAGCAGTTCTTC. Encoded protein: CAWSGPGQGFYNEQFF.

The chain combines TRBV5-1 with TRBJ2-2, with 11 bases that match TRBD2. J lost 5 bases, V lost 4 bases, and 10 bases had no gene match. From germline, CDR1 is SGHRS and CDR2 YFSETQ. The length of the CDR3 is 17 residues. CDR3 region: CASSPATSGSRTGELFF. CDR3 coding DNA: TGCGCCAGCAGCCCGGCCACTAGCGGGAGTAGGACCGGGGAGCTGTTTTTT.

This rearrangement joins TRBV28 to TRBJ1-5, with 10 bases that match TRBD1. CDR1 MDHEN and CDR2 SYDVKM come from the germline V gene. The CDR3 length is 16 residues. V shed 4 bases and J 6 bases; nucleotides not matched to a gene: 9. The CDR3 DNA sequence: TGTGCCAGCAGTTCGATGGACAGGGGGTCTTCTCAGCCCCAGCATTTT. It encodes CASSSMDRGSSQPQHF. The full variable domain, rest sourced from reference TRBV28 and TRBJ1-5, is DVKVTQSSRYLVKRTGEKVFLECVQDMDHENMFWYRQDPGLGLRLIYFSYDVKMKEKGDIPEGYSVSREKKERFSLILESASTNQTSMYLCASSSMDRGSSQPQHFGDGTRLSIL.

The V and J genes are TRBV6-5 and TRBJ1-2; 7 bases are shared with TRBD1. The germline V gene has CDR1 MNHEY and CDR2 SVGAGI. V shed 0 bases and J 8 bases; nucleotides not matched to a gene: 12. This CDR3 contains 16 residues. The CDR3 DNA reads as TGTGCCAGCAGTTACTCGGGCAGGGGGTTTTTTAGGGGCTACACCTTC. Translation: CASSYSGRGFFRGYTF.

The rearrangement joins TRBV27 to TRBJ1-5; possible D gene TRBD1, 6 bases. V lost 2 bases, J lost 2 bases, and 13 bases lay in between. From germline, CDR1 is MNHEY and CDR2 SMNVEV (reference sequence). The CDR3 contains 16 residues. CDR3 region: CASSLGAGAGNQPQHF. CDR3 DNA sequence: TGTGCCAGCAGTTTAGGCGCGGGGGCAGGCAATCAGCCCCAGCATTTT.

V gene TRBV28 combines with J gene TRBJ2-5, with D possibly being TRBD1 (6 bases). The DNA matches TRBJ2-7 better at its end, which makes the J call doubtful. Germline assignment: CDR1 MDHEN and CDR2 SYDVKM. The CDR3 sequence is 17 residues long. Here the CDR3 DNA reads TGTGCCAGCAGTTTATGGATGGGGAGTGCAGGGGCCTACGAGCAGTACTTC. This translates into CASSLWMGSAGAYEQYF.

J is TRBJ1-6 and V is TRBV30; 7 nucleotides line up with TRBD1. J lost 8 bases, V lost 5 bases, and 3 bases had no gene match. The germline CDR1 and CDR2 sequences are GTSNPN and SVGIG (reference sequence). This CDR3 comprises 12 residues. The CDR3 DNA is TGTGCCTGGGGGACAGACTATTCACCCCTCCACTTT. This translates into CAWGTDYSPLHF.